This T cell receptor (beta chain) derives from a study of cytomegalovirus exposure and HLA in healthy donors. When sampled, the donors appeared nominally healthy, though they likely had unrecorded immune exposures. V shed 5 bases, J shed 1 base, and the junction held 4 bases outside the gene matches. Looked up from germline, CDR1 is KGHSH and CDR2 is LQKENI. CDR3 length equals 14 residues. With 60 Vbeta and 13 Jbeta primers, the PCR was carried out. The assay was immunoSEQ multiplex PCR, and TCRdb's table has in-frame clones only and misses some. Of some 110,000 clones detected, just over 65% appear once; the ten largest clones hold less than 2%.

The V and J genes are TRBV18 and TRBJ1-1; 7 nucleotides align to TRBD1. The source material was PBMCs. This clonotype was sampled from a man aged 18 to 30 in good health and CMV-seronegative. The CDR3 DNA reads as TGTGCCAGCTCAGCAGGGGGGAGGAACACTGAAGCTTTCTTT. This gives the protein CASSAGGRNTEAFF.